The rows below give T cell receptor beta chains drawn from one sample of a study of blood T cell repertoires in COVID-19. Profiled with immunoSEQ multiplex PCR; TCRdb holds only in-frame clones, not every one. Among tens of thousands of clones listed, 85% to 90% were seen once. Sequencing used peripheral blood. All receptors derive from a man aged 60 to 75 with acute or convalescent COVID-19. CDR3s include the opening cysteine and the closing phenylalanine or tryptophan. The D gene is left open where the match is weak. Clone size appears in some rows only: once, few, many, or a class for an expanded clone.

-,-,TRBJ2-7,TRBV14,CASSRQGYEQYF,TGTGCCAGCAGCCGGCAGGGTTACGAGCAGTACTTC
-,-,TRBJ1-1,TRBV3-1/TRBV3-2,CASSYGGNTEAFF,TGTGCCAGCAGCTACGGAGGGAACACTGAAGCTTTCTTT
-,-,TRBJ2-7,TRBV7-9,CASSSARLGANREQYF,TGTGCCAGCAGCTCGGCCCGACTAGGGGCTAATCGCGAGCAGTACTTC
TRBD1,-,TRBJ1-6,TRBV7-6,CASSPGTGGMTLHF,TGTGCCAGCAGCCCCGGGACAGGGGGTATGACCCTCCACTTT
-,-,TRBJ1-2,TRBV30,CAWSVKFRNYGYTF,TGTGCCTGGAGTGTAAAGTTCAGGAACTATGGCTACACCTTC
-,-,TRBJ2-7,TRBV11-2,CASSLRGYEQYF,TGTGCCAGCAGCTTACGGGGGTACGAGCAGTACTTC
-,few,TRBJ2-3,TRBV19,CASSRQAPPVADTQYF,TGTGCCAGTAGCCGCCAGGCTCCTCCTGTCGCAGATACGCAGTATTTT
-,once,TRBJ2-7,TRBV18,CASSPPSKNEQYF,TGTGCCAGCTCACCACCTAGCAAAAACGAGCAGTACTTC
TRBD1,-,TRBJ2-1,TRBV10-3,CAIRTGVYNEQFF,TGTGCCATCCGGACAGGGGTCTACAATGAGCAGTTCTTC
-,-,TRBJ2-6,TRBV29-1,CSVVEVWSSGANVLTF,TGCAGCGTTGTGGAGGTCTGGAGCTCTGGGGCCAACGTCCTGACTTTC
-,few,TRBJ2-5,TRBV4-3,CASSRYTYQETQYF,TGCGCCAGCAGCCGATACACGTACCAAGAGACCCAGTACTTC
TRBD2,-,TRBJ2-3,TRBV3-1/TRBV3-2,CASSQSSGGQYF,TGTGCCAGCAGCCAAAGTAGCGGGGGGCAGTATTTT
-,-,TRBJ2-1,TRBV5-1,CASSLPGLNEQFF,TGCGCCAGCAGCTTGCCGGGACTCAATGAGCAGTTCTTC
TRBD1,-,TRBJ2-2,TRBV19,CASSKKAQGADTGELFF,TGTGCCAGTAGTAAAAAAGCCCAGGGGGCGGACACCGGGGAGCTGTTTTTT
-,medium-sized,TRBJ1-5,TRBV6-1,CATNDYARGTNQPQHF,TGTGCCACCAATGACTATGCACGGGGAACTAATCAGCCCCAGCATTTT
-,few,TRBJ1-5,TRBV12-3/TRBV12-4,CASSHLGWPQHF,TGTGCCAGCAGTCATCTCGGGTGGCCCCAGCATTTT
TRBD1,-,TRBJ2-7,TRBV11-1,CASSLDRAGHEQYF,TGTGCCAGCAGCCTCGACAGGGCCGGTCACGAGCAGTACTTC
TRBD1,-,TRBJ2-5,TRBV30,CAWSDGTGVPHAETQYF,TGTGCCTGGAGTGACGGGACAGGCGTACCCCATGCCGAGACCCAGTACTTC
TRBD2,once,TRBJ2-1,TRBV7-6,CASSLGPSGFSYNEQFF,TGTGCCAGCAGCTTAGGGCCTAGCGGTTTCTCCTACAATGAGCAGTTCTTC
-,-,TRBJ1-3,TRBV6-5,CASSREQSGNTIYF,TGTGCCAGCAGTCGGGAACAGTCTGGAAACACCATATATTTT
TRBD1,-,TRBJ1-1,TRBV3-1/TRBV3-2,CASSFGQGNTEAFF,TGTGCCAGCAGCTTCGGACAGGGCAACACTGAAGCTTTCTTT
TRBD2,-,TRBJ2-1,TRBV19,CASTVGGGPYNEQFF,TGTGCCAGTACTGTAGGCGGGGGACCCTACAATGAGCAGTTCTTC
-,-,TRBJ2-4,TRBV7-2,CASSSLGARAGAAKNIQYF,TGTGCCAGCAGCTCGCTAGGGGCCCGGGCGGGGGCTGCCAAAAACATTCAGTACTTC
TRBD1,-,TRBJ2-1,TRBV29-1,CSFAGTGYNEQFF,TGCAGCTTTGCCGGGACAGGATACAATGAGCAGTTCTTC
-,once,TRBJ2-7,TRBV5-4,CASSVGLSDEQYF,TGTGCCAGCAGCGTCGGACTTTCGGACGAGCAGTACTTC
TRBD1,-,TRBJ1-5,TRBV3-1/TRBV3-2,CASSRGTANQPQHF,TGTGCCAGCAGCCGCGGGACAGCAAATCAGCCCCAGCATTTT